The 12 T cell receptor beta chains below were found in one sample sequenced in a study of PD-1 and CTLA-4 blockade in melanoma. Sequencing used immunoSEQ multiplex PCR; TCRdb keeps in-frame clones, though not all of them. The table has about 15,000 clones, approximately 70% seen once; the top ten hold about 14%. Specimen: CD8+ T cells from peripheral blood, collected from a patient given anti-PD-1 treatment. These receptors were taken from a human donor with melanoma.

The chain joins TRBV7-6 to TRBJ2-3, with TRBD2 matching 10 bases. Looked up from germline, CDR1 is SGHVS and CDR2 is FNYEAQ. V shed 4 bases and J 3 bases; nucleotides not matched to a gene: 4. The CDR3 spans 15 residues. CDR3 loop: CASSSASGGTDTQYF. As DNA, the CDR3 is TGTGCCAGCAGCTCGGCTAGCGGGGGAACAGATACGCAGTATTTT.

The V and J genes are TRBV21-1 and TRBJ2-5. TRBV21-1 is given as a pseudogene. The CDR3 runs to 16 residues. CDR3 residues: CASSKVGDGHQETQYF. CDR3 sequence (DNA): TGTGCCAGCAGCAAAGTAGGGGACGGGCACCAAGAGACCCAGTACTTC.

The sample holds a few counts of this clone. V usage is TRBV5-1 and J usage is TRBJ1-1, with D tentatively TRBD1 (6 bases). The CDR3 is made up of 11 amino acids. Germline V gives CDR1 SGHRS, CDR2 YFSETQ. Trimming stripped 4 bases from V and 8 bases from J, with 9 bases between. The CDR3 DNA reads as TGCGCCAGCAGCCCCGGGACAGAAGCTTTCTTT. This encodes CASSPGTEAFF. Full variable domain (rest looked up from reference TRBV5-1 and TRBJ1-1): KAGVTQTPRYLIKTRGQQVTLSCSPISGHRSVSWYQQTPGQGLQFLFEYFSETQRNKGNFPGRFSGRQFSNSRSEMNVSTLELGDSALYLCASSPGTEAFFGQGTRLTVV.

This clone was counted a few times. The chain recombines TRBV18 with TRBJ1-2, with 7 nucleotides matching TRBD1. This CDR3 has 18 amino acids. Germline lookup yields CDR1 KGHSH and CDR2 LQKENI. With 3 bases clipped from V and 3 bases from J, the junction kept 16 bases outside the gene matches. Here the CDR3 reads CASSPPPLMTGLDYGYTF. Here the CDR3 DNA reads TGTGCCAGCTCACCTCCCCCCTTAATGACAGGGTTGGACTATGGCTACACCTTC.

V usage is TRBV5-5 and J usage is TRBJ1-2; TRBD1 aligns across 8 bases. The V gene's germline CDR1 is SGHKS and CDR2 YYEKEE (reference sequence). CDR3 length equals 15 residues. With 4 bases clipped from V and 0 bases from J, the junction kept 5 bases outside the gene matches. CDR3 loop: CASSADRGANYGYTF. The CDR3 bases are TGTGCCAGCAGCGCAGACAGGGGCGCTAACTATGGCTACACCTTC.

This chain links TRBV12-3 or TRBV12-4 with TRBJ2-1, with 8 bases fitting TRBD1. CDR3 length: 12 amino acids. Trimming removed 8 bases from V and 9 bases from J; junction bases left unmatched: 6. CDR3 loop: CASGAGGAEQFF. CDR3 sequence (DNA): TGTGCCAGCGGGGCAGGGGGCGCTGAGCAGTTCTTC.

This chain links TRBV15 with TRBJ2-1; a weak D match, TRBD1 (5 bases). Trimming removed 2 bases at V and 7 bases at J, with 9 bases between. CDR3 size: 13 residues. Germline V CDR1 and CDR2: LNHNV, YYDKDF (reference sequence). The CDR3 bases are TGTGCCACCAGCAGACTCCCAGGGAATGAGCAGTTCTTC. Residues: CATSRLPGNEQFF.

This chain links TRBV5-6 with TRBJ1-1; no clear D gene. V was clipped by 0 bases and J by 2 bases, with 5 bases between them. Germline V gene data show CDR1 as SGHDT and CDR2 as YYEEEE. The CDR3 loop spans 13 amino acids. The CDR3 DNA reads TGTGCCAGCAGCTTGGCCGTAAACACTGAAGCTTTCTTT. Translation gives CASSLAVNTEAFF.

This clone was seen a few times. V gene TRBV6-5 combines with J gene TRBJ1-1; D uncertain. Germline CDR1 is MNHEY and CDR2 is SVGAGI. V was clipped by 1 base and J by 4 bases, with 7 bases between them. The CDR3 covers 13 residues. This CDR3 reads CASSYFSSTEAFF. As DNA, the CDR3 is TGTGCCAGCAGTTACTTTTCTTCCACTGAAGCTTTCTTT.

This clone has just a few counts. The chain joins TRBV4-2 to TRBJ1-5, with D perhaps TRBD1 (5 bases). Germline V gene sequence: CDR1 LGHNA, CDR2 YNFKEQ. This CDR3 has 16 residues. Trimming took 2 bases from V and 6 from J, leaving 17 bases between them. The CDR3 DNA reads TGTGCCAGCAGCCAACAAGACAGCTCCAAGGCTCAGCCCCAGCATTTT. Protein sequence: CASSQQDSSKAQPQHF.

The chain is built from TRBV27 and TRBJ2-1, with D unclear. The V and J ends lost 2 bases and 0 bases respectively, with 8 bases between them. The CDR3 has 15 amino acids. CDR1 and CDR2 from the germline V gene are MNHEY and SMNVEV (reference sequence). The CDR3 DNA is TGTGCCAGCAGTTTAGACCAACCCTCCTACAATGAGCAGTTCTTC. As protein: CASSLDQPSYNEQFF.

This chain joins TRBV7-9 and TRBJ1-4; D unclear. This CDR3 region has 14 residues. Germline assignment: CDR1 SEHNR and CDR2 FQNEAQ (reference sequence). Trimming took 5 bases from V and 4 from J, leaving 11 bases between them. CDR3 nucleotides: TGTGCCAGCAGCCCAGGACGGAATAATGAAAAACTGTTTTTT. Its translation: CASSPGRNNEKLFF.